This note documents a single TCR beta chain sequence. The sample holds many counts of this clonotype. Its antigen is not yet known. One base away there is no much larger clone; base qualities are not given. The source of the sample is a study of human T cells and chemical hapten exposure (dated by TCRdb to about 2021). Describing the broader study: For sensitization, 2% DPC in acetone was applied to a 2 cm by 2 cm area of upper inner arm skin. Weekly therapeutic DPC doses were additionally applied to the scalp of patients throughout the approximately 24-week study period. Patch testing was performed on the upper back with Finn chambers containing 0.01% DPC, and the patch tests were scored after 6 days according to International Contact Dermatitis Research Group standards. Most of the patients in the cohort were female, and the cohort covered alopecia areata with under or over 50% scalp involvement, alopecia totalis and alopecia universalis. Libraries were pooled for sequencing, and per-sample TCR yields varied mainly because of small differences in library volumes within the pool. This study followed changes in the peripheral blood TCR repertoire in vivo during primary and secondary sensitization of alopecia patients to the hapten diphenylcyclopropenone (DPC). Patient blood was sampled pre-sensitization (week 0) and at 2, 6 and about 24 weeks after DPC sensitization. Some 29 alopecia patients gave blood for TCR sequencing at one to four time points (pre-sensitization, 2, 6 and 24 weeks). Study-wide conclusions, independent of this receptor: Expanded TCRs formed significantly more large CDR3 similarity clusters than pre-sensitization or healthy control sets, consistent with antigen-driven responses. After repeated subsampling, changes were observed in the strength of the expansion versus patch-test correlation and in the threshold at which the correlation became significant. Because all patients had alopecia, a presumed autoimmune disease, the immune response of the patients might differ from that of healthy individuals. The number of PT1 expanded TCRs positively correlated with patch test score, significant at thresholds 8, 16 and 32 but not 4. DPC sensitization did not change how many TCRs were above 1 in 1000 frequency, and no evidence was found of alterations in global repertoire structure.

V is trimmed back by 5 bases and J by 4 bases, and the junction contains 3 bases that no gene match accounts for. The CDR3 measures 12 amino acids from cysteine to phenylalanine. Here the CDR3 DNA is all that survives: 36 bases in frame from base 1. Reading the germline V gene gives CDR1 SQVTM and CDR2 ANQGSEA. The time point label, read with the paper, signifies: patch test 1, 2 weeks after DPC sensitization. The sample's treatment or condition label, decoded: therapeutic diphenylcyclopropenone sensitization with weekly scalp DPC. At each patch-test visit, blood was drawn before the patch test was applied. To be eligible, patients had to be aged 18 to 70, diagnosed with alopecia and judged suitable for DPC therapy, while pregnant patients were excluded. Total RNA was isolated from unfractionated whole blood collected in Tempus Blood RNA tubes. Library method: RACE. The instrument given in TCRdb is NextSeq 500. During library preparation, unique molecular identifiers were attached to individual cDNA molecules so that TCRs could be counted quantitatively and reproducibly. From each blood RNA sample, both TCR alpha and TCR beta chains were sequenced. Per the source publication's procedure: The median number of TCRs per sample was approximately 98,000, ranging from roughly 20,000 to 700,000. V, J and CDR3 annotation of the TCR reads was performed with the Decombinator software suite. For PS versus PT1 abundance plots, all samples were subsampled to the same number of TCRs (28,000). Expanded TCRs were defined as absent before sensitization and observed at least eight times at the 2-week time point. The public reads were quality trimmed at Q25 with fastp and then assembled into clones with MiXCR by TCRdb, keeping productive beta chains. Each entry is one CDR3 protein sequence, shown with its most common DNA and genes. The V and J calls come from TCRdb's annotation, not from the publication. This sample has tens of thousands of distinct CDR3 sequences in its table, and 7.5% to 9.5% of those were observed once. Approximately 1.5% of the sample is taken by the ten largest.

Rearrangement joined TRBV29-1 to TRBJ2-3; 7 junctional bases match TRBD2. The sequences come from whole blood, collected in connection with sensitization to the hapten diphenylcyclopropenone (DPC). This TCR was sampled from a woman in her thirties with alopecia areata. Some clones in this sample may be carry-over from other donors' samples. In nucleotide form, the sequence is TGCAGCGTTCGGGGAGGGCCAGATACGCAGTATTTT. It translates to CSVRGGPDTQYF.